This T cell receptor beta chain was sequenced during a study of technical replicates of blood from a few donors. Here immunoSEQ multiplex PCR was the method, and the copy in TCRdb shows in-frame clones only, minus some. The table lists 55,000 to 75,000 clones, approximately 94% of them singletons. This CDR3 has 15 amino acids. The germline gives CDR1 MNHEY, CDR2 SMNVEV (reference sequence). Germline trimming cut 4 bases from V and 4 bases from J; bases unmatched to any gene: 10. V gene TRBV27 combines with J gene TRBJ2-7; 7 bases map to TRBD1. The sequencing sample was made of T cells isolated from PBMCs. This TCR derives from a human donor in good health. The CDR3: CASSSSGQVGYEQYF. The CDR3 region has the DNA TGTGCCAGCAGTTCTTCCGGACAGGTTGGGTACGAGCAGTACTTC.